Below, 27 T cell receptor beta chains from the same sample are listed, as sequenced in a study of blood T cells in healthy people across ages. A second PCR of 7 to 11 cycles used a sample-barcoded 5' primer and a J-beta primer mix. TCRdb ran MiXCR on the 5' RACE reads and lists one entry per CDR3 protein. The sample has about 2 million distinct CDR3 sequences, less than 50% seen once. Sequenced sample: blood. These receptors were collected from a woman aged 40 to 50 in good health.

V gene TRBV24-1 combines with J gene TRBJ2-2; 8 bases line up with TRBD1. The V segment lost 5 bases and the J segment 4 bases; nucleotides outside the gene matches: 2. Germline V gene data show CDR1 as KGHDR and CDR2 as SFDVKD. There are 14 residues in the CDR3. CDR3 nucleotides: TGTGCCACCAGTGTCGACAGGGGCACCGGGGAGCTGTTTTTT. The encoded protein is CATSVDRGTGELFF.

The V and J genes are TRBV25-1 and TRBJ2-3, with D uncertain. The CDR3 runs to 13 residues. Trimming removed 3 bases from V and 6 bases from J, with 10 bases in between. Germline V gene sequence: CDR1 MGHDK, CDR2 SYGVNS. CDR3 protein: CASSDSRVDTQYF. The CDR3, as DNA: TGTGCCAGCAGTGATTCTAGGGTGGATACGCAGTATTTT.

This sequence joins TRBV18 and TRBJ1-1; D is undetermined. The germline gives CDR1 KGHSH, CDR2 LQKENI. With 0 bases removed from V and 5 bases from J, the gap between germline ends came to 10 bases. The CDR3 runs 14 residues. The CDR3 DNA reads as TGTGCCAGCTCACCACCGGGATCCCAGACTGAAGCTTTCTTT. Amino acid sequence: CASSPPGSQTEAFF.

The J gene is TRBJ1-1, the V gene TRBV6-1; D is uncertain. Germline V gene lookup returns CDR1 MNHNS and CDR2 SASEGT. The V end lost 8 bases, the J end lost 10 bases, and 17 bases lay between the germline ends. There are 12 residues in the CDR3. CDR3 sequence: CASVETLAGAFF. DNA of the CDR3: TGTGCCAGCGTTGAAACTCTGGCGGGAGCTTTCTTT.

This CDR3 reads CASSQRRLAGPSSTDTQYF. The CDR3 DNA reads TGCGCCAGCAGCCAGAGGAGACTAGCGGGGCCTTCTAGCACAGATACGCAGTATTTT. The chain combines TRBV4-1 with TRBJ2-3; 11 bases align to TRBD2. The CDR3 length is 19 residues. With V trimmed by 3 bases and J by 0 bases, 11 bases remained unmatched. The germline V gene encodes CDR1 MGHRA and CDR2 YSYEKL.

This clonotype was found once. The V gene is TRBV20-1, the J gene TRBJ2-7; D gene ambiguous. CDR1 and CDR2 from the germline V gene are DFQATT and SNEGSKA (reference sequence). This CDR3 is 14 amino acids long. The ends were cut back, 5 bases at V and 7 bases at J, with 21 bases in the middle. CDR3 nucleotides: TGCAGTGCTCCGCGTTCTGGACCGTACAATGAGCAGTACTTC. Amino acids: CSAPRSGPYNEQYF.

Only a few counts were recorded for this clonotype. V usage is TRBV5-1 and J usage is TRBJ2-1, with TRBD2 identical over 7 bases. V was clipped by 4 bases and J by 4 bases; unmatched bases: 5. Germline lookup yields CDR1 SGHRS and CDR2 YFSETQ. The CDR3 covers 14 residues. The CDR3 loop reads CASSPGDYYNEQFF. CDR3 nucleotide sequence: TGCGCCAGCAGCCCGGGGGACTATTACAATGAGCAGTTCTTC.

This clonotype showed up just a few times. This rearrangement joins TRBV20-1 to TRBJ2-1; 7 bases align to TRBD1. V gave up 5 bases and J gave up 3 bases; unmatched junction bases: 4. Germline assignment: CDR1 DFQATT and CDR2 SNEGSKA (reference sequence). CDR3 length: 13 residues. CDR3 sequence reads: CSAARDSYNEQFF. As DNA, the CDR3 is TGCAGTGCTGCCCGGGACAGCTACAATGAGCAGTTCTTC.

The gene calls are TRBV7-2 and TRBJ2-3, with a possible D match to TRBD2 (5 bases). Germline CDR1 and CDR2: SGHTA and FQGNSA. This CDR3 contains 13 residues. Trimming stripped 8 bases from V and 2 bases from J, with 11 bases between. The chain's CDR3 is CASGFGVTDTQYF. In DNA form, the CDR3 reads TGTGCCAGCGGGTTCGGGGTCACAGATACGCAGTATTTT.

This clonotype was observed a handful of times. The J gene is TRBJ1-2, the V gene TRBV28; a weak D match, TRBD1 (6 bases). Trimming removed 6 bases from V and 4 bases from J, with 15 bases in between. This CDR3 is 14 amino acids long. Germline V CDR1 and CDR2: MDHEN, SYDVKM. CDR3 in DNA: TGTGCCAGCAGCTTGGGGGCAGCTTTCTATGGCTACACCTTC. As protein: CASSLGAAFYGYTF.

The chain combines TRBV20-1 with TRBJ1-4, with D maybe TRBD1 (5 bases). CDR3 length: 13 amino acids. Germline CDR1 reads DFQATT; CDR2 reads SNEGSKA (reference sequence). Trimming stripped 3 bases from V and 5 bases from J, with 10 bases between. In DNA, the CDR3 is TGCAGTGCTAGCTGGACAAAGAATGAAAAACTGTTTTTT. Amino acids: CSASWTKNEKLFF.

In regard to this clonotype: A read error may account for a junction end that differs from germline. Here the CDR3 DNA reads TGTGCCGGCAGTTACTCTGGGACAGGCGCCAATGAGCAGTTCTTC. It yields the protein CAGSYSGTGANEQFF. The chain is built from TRBV6-2 or TRBV6-3 and TRBJ2-1, with 8 bases identical to TRBD1. Germline CDR1 reads MNHEY; CDR2 reads SVGEGT. This CDR3 is built from 15 residues.

In its sample, this clonotype was seen a few times. The V and J genes are TRBV4-2 and TRBJ1-1; 7 nucleotides line up with TRBD1. The germline gives CDR1 LGHNA, CDR2 YNFKEQ. The CDR3 extends over 15 amino acids. V shed 1 base, J shed 0 bases, and the junction held 2 bases outside the gene matches. For the CDR3, the DNA is TGTGCCAGCAGCCAAGGTGGGACAGTGAACACTGAAGCTTTCTTT. Translation: CASSQGGTVNTEAFF.

This clonotype was seen more than once but under ten times. The chain has TRBV20-1 and TRBJ2-3; 7 positions agree with TRBD2. After removal of 3 bases from V and 1 base from J, the junction contained 4 bases not matched to a gene. The CDR3 loop spans 14 amino acids. Germline CDR1 DFQATT, CDR2 SNEGSKA (reference sequence). DNA of the CDR3: TGCAGTGCTAGCCCACTAGCGCGCACAGATACGCAGTATTTT. Encoded protein: CSASPLARTDTQYF.

The chain carries TRBV7-2 and TRBJ2-5; 9 bases map to TRBD1. CDR1 and CDR2 (germline): SGHTA, FQGNSA. The CDR3 has 15 amino acids. Unmatched junction bases numbered 7, after V lost 5 bases and J lost 3 bases. The chain's CDR3 is CASSGGQGWKETQYF. As DNA, the CDR3 is TGTGCCAGCAGCGGGGGACAGGGTTGGAAAGAGACCCAGTACTTC.

The chain combines TRBV6-1 with TRBJ2-7; no clear D gene. This CDR3 has 13 amino acids. Per the germline V gene, CDR1 is MNHNS and CDR2 is SASEGT. V gave up 6 bases and J gave up 2 bases, with 11 bases separating them. DNA of the CDR3: TGTGCCAGCAGACTCAGGAGCCCCTACGAGCAGTACTTC. Its protein is CASRLRSPYEQYF.

This chain links TRBV6-6 with TRBJ1-2; 10 positions match TRBD1. This CDR3 region has 14 residues. J gave up 4 bases and V 6 bases, and 5 bases lay outside the gene matches. Per germline, CDR1 MNHNY and CDR2 SVGAGI (reference sequence). CDR3 protein: CASSGQGVGYGYTF. CDR3 in DNA: TGTGCCAGCAGCGGACAGGGGGTCGGCTATGGCTACACCTTC.

The chain couples TRBV5-1 to TRBJ2-1; maybe TRBD1 (6 bases). The CDR3 contains 13 residues. V lost 7 bases, J lost 3 bases, and 11 bases lay in between. From germline, CDR1 is SGHRS and CDR2 YFSETQ. CDR3 sequence: CASSTGRYNEQFF. The CDR3 nucleotides read TGCGCCAGCTCTACAGGGCGCTACAATGAGCAGTTCTTC.

This chain links TRBV12-3 or TRBV12-4 with TRBJ2-1; the match to TRBD2 covers 8 bases. Germline trimming cut 4 bases from V and 4 bases from J; bases unmatched to any gene: 3. This CDR3 spans 14 amino acids. CDR3 in amino acids: CASSSGTRYNEQFF. The CDR3 nucleotides read TGTGCCAGCAGTTCCGGGACTAGATACAATGAGCAGTTCTTC.

As DNA, the CDR3 is TGCAGTGCTAGGCCCCGCAGGGTGAGAGAGACCCAGTACTTC. Translating it yields CSARPRRVRETQYF. The rearrangement joins TRBV20-1 to TRBJ2-5; possibly TRBD1 for D (5 bases). The V gene's germline CDR1 is DFQATT and CDR2 SNEGSKA (reference sequence). The CDR3 contains 14 residues. V was trimmed by 3 bases and J by 4 bases, leaving 15 bases between them.

This clonotype occurred a few times. CDR3 coding DNA: TGTGCCAGCACCTCTGGCGGGGAGGGAGAGAACACTGAAGCTTTCTTT. Translated: CASTSGGEGENTEAFF. The V and J genes are TRBV12-3 or TRBV12-4 and TRBJ1-1; no definite D call. V was shortened by 7 bases and J by 1 base, with 19 bases between the two germline ends. CDR3 length equals 16 residues.

This chain's CDR3 is CASSLVGPSGGEQFF. In DNA form, the CDR3 reads TGTGCCAGCAGCTTAGTAGGTCCTAGCGGGGGAGAGCAGTTCTTC. V gene TRBV11-1 combines with J gene TRBJ2-1; TRBD2 matches 10 bases. This CDR3 is built from 15 residues. Trimming took 1 base from V and 10 from J; bases not matched to a gene: 7. CDR1 is SGHAT and CDR2 is FQDESV in the germline V gene (reference sequence).

This clonotype showed up just a few times. The chain joins TRBV7-2 to TRBJ2-7; possibly TRBD2 for D (7 bases). The closer fit of TRBJ2-5 to the DNA end suggests the J call may be wrong. Germline V CDR1 and CDR2: SGHTA, FQGNSA. The CDR3 runs 14 residues. CDR3 amino acids: CASSISQGGETQYF. DNA for the CDR3: TGTGCCAGCAGCATCTCACAGGGAGGGGAGACCCAGTACTTC.

The V gene is TRBV5-1, the J gene TRBJ2-1; no clear D. Looked up from germline, CDR1 is SGHRS and CDR2 is YFSETQ. CDR3 length equals 13 residues. Trimming took 2 bases from V and 8 from J, leaving 11 bases between them. This CDR3 is CASSFEALDEQFF. The CDR3 bases are TGCGCCAGCAGCTTCGAGGCCCTGGATGAGCAGTTCTTC.

The rearrangement links TRBV6-1 to TRBJ2-2; TRBD1 might be the D (6 bases). The CDR3 has 15 residues. From germline, CDR1 is MNHNS and CDR2 SASEGT. Trimming removed 6 bases at V and 8 bases at J, with 19 bases between. The CDR3: CASRPETGAVGELFF. CDR3 in DNA: TGTGCCAGCAGACCTGAGACAGGAGCGGTTGGGGAGCTGTTTTTT.

The chain uses TRBV20-1 and TRBJ1-1; 7 bases line up with TRBD1. This CDR3 has 12 amino acids. Germline V gene lookup returns CDR1 DFQATT and CDR2 SNEGSKA (reference sequence). After removal of 5 bases from V and 6 bases from J, the junction contained 6 bases not matched to a gene. CDR3 bases: TGCAGTGCTGTTCAGGGGGTATCTGAAGCTTTCTTT. Its translation: CSAVQGVSEAFF.

V usage is TRBV6-6 and J usage is TRBJ1-2; weak D call: TRBD1 (6 bases). V was clipped by 8 bases and J by 4 bases, with 14 bases between them. The CDR3 contains 13 residues. The germline V gene has CDR1 MNHNY and CDR2 SVGAGI (reference sequence). The CDR3 protein is CASDEQGTYGYTF. CDR3 nucleotide sequence: TGTGCCAGCGACGAACAGGGAACCTATGGCTACACCTTC.